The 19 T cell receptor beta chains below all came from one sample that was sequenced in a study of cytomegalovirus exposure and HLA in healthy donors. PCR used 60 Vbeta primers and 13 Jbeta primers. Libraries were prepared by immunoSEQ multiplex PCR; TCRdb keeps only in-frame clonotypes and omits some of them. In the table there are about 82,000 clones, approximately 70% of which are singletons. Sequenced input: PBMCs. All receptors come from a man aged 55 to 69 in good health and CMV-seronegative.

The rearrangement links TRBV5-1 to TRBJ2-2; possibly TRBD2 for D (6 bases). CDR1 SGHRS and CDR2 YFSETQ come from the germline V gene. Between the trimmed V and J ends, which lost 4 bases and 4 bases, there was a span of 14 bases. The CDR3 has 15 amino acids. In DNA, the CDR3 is TGCGCCAGCAGCCGACTAGTATGGGGCACCGGGGAGCTGTTTTTT. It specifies CASSRLVWGTGELFF.

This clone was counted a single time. This CDR3 is CASSPSGQVNYGYTF. Here the CDR3 DNA reads TGTGCCAGCTCACCATCAGGACAGGTCAACTATGGCTACACCTTC. The chain couples TRBV18 to TRBJ1-2; 7 bases match TRBD1. The CDR3 covers 15 residues. The V and J ends lost 2 bases and 2 bases, in that order; junction bases with no gene match: 5. Germline V gene sequence: CDR1 KGHSH, CDR2 LQKENI.

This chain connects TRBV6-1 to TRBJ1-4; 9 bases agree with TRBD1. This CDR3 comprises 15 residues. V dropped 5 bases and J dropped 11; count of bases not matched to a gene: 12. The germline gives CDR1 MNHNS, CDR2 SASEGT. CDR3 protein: CASSSPGTGSTKLFF. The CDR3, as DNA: TGTGCCAGCAGTTCCCCCGGGACAGGGTCTACGAAACTGTTTTTT.

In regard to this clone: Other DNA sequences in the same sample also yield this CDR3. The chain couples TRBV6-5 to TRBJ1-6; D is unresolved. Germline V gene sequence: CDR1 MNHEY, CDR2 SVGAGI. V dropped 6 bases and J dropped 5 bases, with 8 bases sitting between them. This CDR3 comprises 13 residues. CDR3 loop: CASRRRDNSPLHF. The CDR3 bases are TGTGCCAGCAGGCGGCGAGATAATTCACCCCTCCACTTT.

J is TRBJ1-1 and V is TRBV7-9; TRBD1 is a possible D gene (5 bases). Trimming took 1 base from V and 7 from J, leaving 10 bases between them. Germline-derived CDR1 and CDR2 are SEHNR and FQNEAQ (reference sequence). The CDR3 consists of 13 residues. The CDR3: CASSLGQGGEAFF. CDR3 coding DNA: TGTGCCAGCAGCTTAGGGCAGGGTGGTGAAGCTTTCTTT. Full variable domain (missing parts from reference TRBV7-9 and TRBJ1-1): DTGVSQNPRHKITKRGQNVTFRCDPISEHNRLYWYRQTLGQGPEFLTYFQNEAQLEKSRLLSDRFSAERPKGSFSTLEIQRTEQGDSAMYLCASSLGQGGEAFFGQGTRLTVV.

The CDR3 bases are TGTGCCAGCAGCTCCGGACTAACCACGCAGTATTTT. Its protein product is CASSSGLTTQYF. This sequence joins TRBV7-8 and TRBJ2-3; D is possibly TRBD2 (6 bases). The length of the CDR3 is 12 residues. Germline CDR1 and CDR2: SGHVS and FQNEAQ. Trimming pared 4 bases from V and 9 bases from J, leaving 11 bases between.

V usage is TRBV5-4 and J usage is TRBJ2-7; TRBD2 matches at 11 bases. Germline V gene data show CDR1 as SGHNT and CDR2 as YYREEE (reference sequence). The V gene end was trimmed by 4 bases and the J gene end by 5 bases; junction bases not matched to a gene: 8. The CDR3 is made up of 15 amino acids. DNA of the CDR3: TGTGCCAGCAGCAACTGGACTAGCGGGTATAACGAGCAGTACTTC. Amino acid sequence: CASSNWTSGYNEQYF.

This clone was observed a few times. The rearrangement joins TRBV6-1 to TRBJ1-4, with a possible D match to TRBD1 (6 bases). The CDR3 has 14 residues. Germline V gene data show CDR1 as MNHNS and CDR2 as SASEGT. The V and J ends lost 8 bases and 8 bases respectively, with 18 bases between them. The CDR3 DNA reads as TGTGCCAGCCGGCGACAGGCGAGTGGGGAAAAACTGTTTTTT. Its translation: CASRRQASGEKLFF.

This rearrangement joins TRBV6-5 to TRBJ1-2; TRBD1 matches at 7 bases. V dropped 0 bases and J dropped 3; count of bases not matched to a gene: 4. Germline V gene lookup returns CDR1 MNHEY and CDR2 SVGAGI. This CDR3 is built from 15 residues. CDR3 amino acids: CASSYSGQGDYGYTF. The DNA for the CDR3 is TGTGCCAGCAGTTACTCTGGGCAGGGGGACTATGGCTACACCTTC.

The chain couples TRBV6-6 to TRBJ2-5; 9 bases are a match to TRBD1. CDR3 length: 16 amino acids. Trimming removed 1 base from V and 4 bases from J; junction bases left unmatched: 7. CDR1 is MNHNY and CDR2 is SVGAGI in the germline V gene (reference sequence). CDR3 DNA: TGTGCCAGCAGTTACTACCCGACAGGGGGGGGAGAGACCCAGTACTTC. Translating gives CASSYYPTGGGETQYF.

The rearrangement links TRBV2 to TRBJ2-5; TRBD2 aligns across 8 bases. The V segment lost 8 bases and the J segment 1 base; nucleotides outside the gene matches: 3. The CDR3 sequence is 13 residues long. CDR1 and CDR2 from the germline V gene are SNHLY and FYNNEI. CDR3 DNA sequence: TGTGCCAGCCGACTAGCGCTCCAAGAGACCCAGTACTTC. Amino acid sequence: CASRLALQETQYF.

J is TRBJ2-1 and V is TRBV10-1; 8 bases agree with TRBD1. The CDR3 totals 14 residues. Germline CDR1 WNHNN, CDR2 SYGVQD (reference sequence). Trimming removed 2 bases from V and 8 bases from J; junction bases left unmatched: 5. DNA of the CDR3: TGCGCCAGCAGTGAGCTACAGGGGGTGGATGAGCAGTTCTTC. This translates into CASSELQGVDEQFF.

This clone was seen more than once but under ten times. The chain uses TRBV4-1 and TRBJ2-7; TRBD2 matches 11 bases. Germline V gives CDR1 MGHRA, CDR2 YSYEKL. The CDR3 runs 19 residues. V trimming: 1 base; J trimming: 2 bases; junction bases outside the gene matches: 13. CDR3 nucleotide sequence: TGCGCCAGCAGCCAAGTTTTTCCCCCAACTAGCGGGAGAACCTACGAGCAGTACTTC. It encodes CASSQVFPPTSGRTYEQYF.

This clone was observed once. In DNA, the CDR3 is TGCGCCAGCAGCTTGGACGCGGGGCGCGTGACAGATACGCAGTATTTT. Translated: CASSLDAGRVTDTQYF. The chain joins TRBV5-1 to TRBJ2-3; TRBD2 might be the D (6 bases). The V gene lost 0 bases and the J gene lost 3 bases, with 14 bases spanning the gap. Germline CDR1 reads SGHRS; CDR2 reads YFSETQ. This CDR3 is 16 amino acids long. Looking up the rest from reference TRBV5-1 and TRBJ2-3 gives the full variable domain: KAGVTQTPRYLIKTRGQQVTLSCSPISGHRSVSWYQQTPGQGLQFLFEYFSETQRNKGNFPGRFSGRQFSNSRSEMNVSTLELGDSALYLCASSLDAGRVTDTQYFGPGTRLTVL.

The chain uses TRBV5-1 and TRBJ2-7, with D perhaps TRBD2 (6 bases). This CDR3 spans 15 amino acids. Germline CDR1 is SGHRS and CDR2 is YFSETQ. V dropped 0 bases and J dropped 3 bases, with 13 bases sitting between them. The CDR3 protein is CASSLVAGTGYEQYF. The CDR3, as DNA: TGCGCCAGCAGCTTGGTCGCCGGGACTGGCTACGAGCAGTACTTC. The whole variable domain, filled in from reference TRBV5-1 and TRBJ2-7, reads KAGVTQTPRYLIKTRGQQVTLSCSPISGHRSVSWYQQTPGQGLQFLFEYFSETQRNKGNFPGRFSGRQFSNSRSEMNVSTLELGDSALYLCASSLVAGTGYEQYFGPGTRLTVT.

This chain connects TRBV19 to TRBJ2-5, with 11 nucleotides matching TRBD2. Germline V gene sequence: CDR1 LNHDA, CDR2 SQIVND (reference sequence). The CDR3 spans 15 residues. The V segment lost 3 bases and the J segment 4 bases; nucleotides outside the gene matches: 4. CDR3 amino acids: CASSIAGTSGETQYF. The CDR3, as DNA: TGTGCCAGTAGTATCGCTGGGACTAGCGGAGAGACCCAGTACTTC.

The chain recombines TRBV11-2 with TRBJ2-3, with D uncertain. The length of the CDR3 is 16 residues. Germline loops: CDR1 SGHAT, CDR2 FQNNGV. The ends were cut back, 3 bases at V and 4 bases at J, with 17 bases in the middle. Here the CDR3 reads CASSFEPAILADTQYF. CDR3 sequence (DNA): TGTGCCAGCAGCTTTGAGCCAGCGATACTGGCAGATACGCAGTATTTT. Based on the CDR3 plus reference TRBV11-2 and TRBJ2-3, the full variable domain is EAGVAQSPRYKIIEKRQSVAFWCNPISGHATLYWYQQILGQGPKLLIQFQNNGVVDDSQLPKDRFSAERLKGVDSTLKIQPAKLEDSAVYLCASSFEPAILADTQYFGPGTRLTVL.

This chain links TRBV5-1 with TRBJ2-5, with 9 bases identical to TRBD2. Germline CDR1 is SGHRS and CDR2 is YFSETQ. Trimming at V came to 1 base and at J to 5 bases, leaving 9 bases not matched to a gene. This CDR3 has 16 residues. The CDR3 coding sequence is TGCGCCAGCAGCTTGAGGGTAGCGGGAGACGGGGAGACCCAGTACTTC. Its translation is CASSLRVAGDGETQYF.

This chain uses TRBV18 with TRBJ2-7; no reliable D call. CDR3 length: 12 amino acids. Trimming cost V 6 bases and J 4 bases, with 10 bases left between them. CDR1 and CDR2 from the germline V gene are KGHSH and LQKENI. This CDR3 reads CASSETVYEQYF. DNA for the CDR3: TGTGCCAGCTCCGAAACAGTTTACGAGCAGTACTTC. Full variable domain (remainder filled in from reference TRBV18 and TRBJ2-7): NAGVMQNPRHLVRRRGQEARLRCSPMKGHSHVYWYRQLPEEGLKFMVYLQKENIIDESGMPKERFSAEFPKEGPSILRIQQVVRGDSAAYFCASSETVYEQYFGPGTRLTVT.